The sequence of this TCR beta chain was determined in a study of blood T cell repertoires in COVID-19. Study summary: The origin of the acute and convalescent COVID-19 samples was the United States, Italy and Spain. Sources were T cells, B-cell-depleted T cells, or PBMCs; the material itself was cDNA or gDNA.

The CDR3 runs to 15 residues. In germline, CDR1 is SGHAT, CDR2 FQNNGV. V gave up 8 bases and J gave up 3 bases; unmatched junction bases: 9. Original processing notes: Quantification of nucleated cells was approximated via reference gene primer amplification. Sequencing was performed with immunoSEQ multiplex PCR; in TCRdb, only in-frame clones are kept and a portion is missing. V and J calls and clone size follow that table, whereas D and trimming were derived from the DNA. In the table there are 55,000 to 70,000 clones, around 77% of which are singletons. V usage is TRBV11-2 and J usage is TRBJ2-3, with 9 bases lining up with TRBD2. This receptor was identified in a man between 60 and 75 years old with acute or convalescent COVID-19. Sequenced: peripheral blood. DNA of the CDR3: TGTGCCAGCGTAGGTGGGGCGGGGGGGACAGATACGCAGTATTTT. The encoded protein is CASVGGAGGTDTQYF. Together with reference TRBV11-2 and TRBJ2-3, the CDR3 gives the full variable domain: EAGVAQSPRYKIIEKRQSVAFWCNPISGHATLYWYQQILGQGPKLLIQFQNNGVVDDSQLPKDRFSAERLKGVDSTLKIQPAKLEDSAVYLCASVGGAGGTDTQYFGPGTRLTVL.